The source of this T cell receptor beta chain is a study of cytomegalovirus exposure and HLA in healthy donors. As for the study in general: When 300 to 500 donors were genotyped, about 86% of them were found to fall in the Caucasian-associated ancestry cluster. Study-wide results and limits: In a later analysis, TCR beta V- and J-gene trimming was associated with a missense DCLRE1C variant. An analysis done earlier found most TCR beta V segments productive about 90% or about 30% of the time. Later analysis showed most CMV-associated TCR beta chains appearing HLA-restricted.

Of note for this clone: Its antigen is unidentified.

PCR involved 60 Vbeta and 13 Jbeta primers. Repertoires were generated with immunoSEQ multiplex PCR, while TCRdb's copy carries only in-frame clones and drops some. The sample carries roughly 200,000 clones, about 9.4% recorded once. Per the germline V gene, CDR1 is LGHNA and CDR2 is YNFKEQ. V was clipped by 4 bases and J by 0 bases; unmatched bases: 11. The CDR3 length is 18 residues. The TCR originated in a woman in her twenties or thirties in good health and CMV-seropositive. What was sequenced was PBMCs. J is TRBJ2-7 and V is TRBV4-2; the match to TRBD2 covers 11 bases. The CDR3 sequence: CASSPLAGGPMYSYEQYF. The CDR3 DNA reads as TGTGCCAGCAGCCCTTTAGCGGGAGGGCCTATGTACTCCTACGAGCAGTACTTC.